The text below deals with one TCR beta chain. The target of this receptor is not known. Base qualities are not recorded, but no much larger clone differs from it by a single base. The CDR3 regions of human TCRbeta chains were subjected to immunosequencing. In the authors' own workflow: Repertoire TCRs were checked for matches against a reference library of SARS-CoV-2-specific TCRs that had been generated using the MIRA antigen-specificity platform. Breadth was defined as the fraction of unique TCRs that were SARS-CoV-2-associated. Depth was defined as the fraction of total T cells that were SARS-CoV-2-associated. Using the MIRA data, every spike-specific TCR was mapped to the spike region that the TCR reacted to and assigned to either a CD4 or a CD8 class. Log10-transformed breadth and depth values were compared by one-way ANOVA with Sidak's multiple comparisons tests. The immuneACCESS repertoire file appears here via TCRdb, limited to in-frame rearrangements. These files lack a portion of the clones; in checked studies, under half of the deficit traces to unresolved V genes, and the cause of the others is not known. That table gives V, J and clone size, and the DNA gave D and trimming. In this sample the table shows some 80,000 clones, about 90% of which occur a single time. 5.7% of the sample rests with the top ten.

What this sample's time point label stands for: baseline before first vaccination. Samples from vaccinated people were obtained from the UK trials COV001 and COV002, which included a single-blind randomized controlled phase 2/3 trial of AZD1222 (ChAdOx1 nCoV-19) in healthy adults. Trial participant PBMC samples were collected at day 0 and day 28 after the second dose for TCRbeta chain sequencing. Its CDR3 holds 12 amino acids, cysteine through phenylalanine. The CDR3 DNA has 36 bases and is translated from base 1. Looking up the germline V gene yields CDR1 SGHTA and CDR2 FQGNSA. The V end loses 7 bases and the J end loses 0 bases, and a stretch of 3 bases separates them. The sample belongs to a study of T cell responses to AZD1222 COVID-19 vaccine (dated by TCRdb to the early 2020s). For context, the study as a whole: AZD1222 recipients whose second dose came at about 4 weeks and those whose second dose came at about 12 weeks were combined into one group, since spike-specific TCR depth and breadth did not differ between the two schedules. TCR sequencing covered fewer than 250 trial participants: 200 to 220 given two doses of AZD1222 and approximately 26 given two doses of MenACWY control vaccine. Trial participants were enrolled by age into subgroups of 18-55, 56-69 and 70-plus years, and around 150, 28 and 57 TCR-sequenced participants, respectively, were included in these subgroups.

Broader findings and caveats from the paper: Nearly half of unique spike-specific TCRs reportedly recognized epitopes outside regions mutated in the B.1.351 and B.1.1.7 variants. Conclusions about previously exposed vaccinees are limited because only six or seven AZD1222 recipients were SARS-CoV-2 seropositive at baseline. After two AZD1222 doses, spike-specific TCR breadth and depth were significantly higher than at day 0 and than in MenACWY recipients. Vaccine-associated CD4 TCRs spanned the whole spike protein, with dominant responses in regions 160-218 and 743-854. Because no samples from the day 14 peak response were available, repertoires could be characterized only after the peak T cell response. Participants were mostly white British and included more females than males, and it was suggested by the authors that clonal diversity may have been underestimated. In the small 56-69-year group, the increase in depth fell short of significance, most likely because of low power.

Here the sequenced sample was peripheral blood, taken on day 0 of AZD1222 vaccination. This clonotype was sampled from an adult in good health. The chain links TRBV7-2 with TRBJ2-2; no confident D gene assignment can be made. The CDR3 loop reads CASKPNTGELFF. The DNA reads as follows: TGTGCCAGCAAGCCGAACACCGGGGAGCTGTTTTTT.